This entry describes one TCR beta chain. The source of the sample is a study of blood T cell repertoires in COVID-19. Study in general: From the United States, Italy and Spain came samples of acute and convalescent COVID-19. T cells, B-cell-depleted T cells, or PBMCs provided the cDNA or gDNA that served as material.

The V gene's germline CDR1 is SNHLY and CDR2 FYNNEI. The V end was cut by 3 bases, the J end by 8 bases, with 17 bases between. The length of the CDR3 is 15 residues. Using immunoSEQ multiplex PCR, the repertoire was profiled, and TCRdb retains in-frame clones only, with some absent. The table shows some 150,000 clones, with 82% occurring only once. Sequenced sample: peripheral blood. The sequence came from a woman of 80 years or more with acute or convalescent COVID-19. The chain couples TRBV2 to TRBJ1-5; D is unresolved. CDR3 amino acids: CASSDRSNPLEPQHF. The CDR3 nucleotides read TGTGCCAGCAGTGACCGGTCTAACCCCCTTGAGCCCCAGCATTTT.